The rows below give T cell receptor beta chains drawn from one sample of a study of chemoradiotherapy in HPV16-positive cancers. Libraries were prepared by immunoSEQ multiplex PCR; TCRdb keeps only in-frame clonotypes and omits some of them. The repertoire includes nearly 850 clones, roughly 75% of them detected once, and more than 12% sits in the top ten. This sample comprised tumor tissue, obtained from a patient who underwent chemoradiotherapy. The receptors were sampled from a human donor with HPV-associated anogenital cancer. Both conserved end residues are part of each CDR3. The order of the fields is V gene, clone size, CDR3 protein. Size is stated for part of the rows, as once, few or many counts, or as a class when the clone is expanded.

V: TRBV18; size: .; CDR3: CASSTGGPYEQYF
V: TRBV5-1; size: .; CDR3: CASKVREDTEAFF
V: TRBV4-3; size: few; CDR3: CASSQDFGSNYGYTF
V: TRBV6-4; size: .; CDR3: CASSDAPANTGELFF
V: TRBV27; size: .; CDR3: CASSFQDRVDGYTF
V: TRBV5-6; size: .; CDR3: CASSQTGSQETQYF
V: TRBV18; size: .; CDR3: CASSGPSRDYEQYF
V: TRBV28; size: .; CDR3: CASSLGTRRAYEQYF
V: TRBV4-3; size: .; CDR3: CASRYGTGGETQYF
V: TRBV5-1; size: .; CDR3: CASSLGARVDTQYF
V: TRBV28; size: .; CDR3: CASSLTGGYDEQFF
V: TRBV28; size: few; CDR3: CASSLRGAHYEQYF
V: TRBV6-6; size: .; CDR3: CASKGVEQFF
V: TRBV5-1; size: .; CDR3: CASSFVSPAGETQYF
V: TRBV4-1; size: .; CDR3: CASSQDAGSGANVLTF
V: TRBV5-1; size: .; CDR3: CASSLDVNRGAYGYTF
V: TRBV30; size: .; CDR3: CAWSQTKRRGDTF
V: TRBV6-6; size: .; CDR3: CASSRGGRETQYF
V: TRBV9; size: .; CDR3: CASSPTPWAARETQYF
V: TRBV7-9; size: .; CDR3: CASSLTQGRSYEQYF
V: TRBV2; size: once; CDR3: CASKQGSPEAFF
V: TRBV5-1; size: few; CDR3: CASSLRDTTRQYF
V: TRBV7-2; size: few; CDR3: CASSLGYTYEQYF
V: TRBV7-6; size: .; CDR3: CASSLGQNYGYTF
V: TRBV10-2; size: .; CDR3: CARDRTEHRGAVF
V: TRBV9; size: few; CDR3: CASSPGVGDTQYF
V: TRBV6-6; size: .; CDR3: CASGSTSGDSYEQYF
V: TRBV2; size: .; CDR3: CASTEGGNTIYF
V: TRBV2; size: .; CDR3: CASRKDRDGGYTF
V: TRBV5-4; size: .; CDR3: CASSYTEIDTQYF